A single T cell receptor beta chain is shown here with its context. This clone turned up a few times. It lacks a known antigen. Per-nucleotide qualities are absent, and no much larger clonotype sits a single base away. The data belong to a study of blood T cell repertoires in COVID-19 (dated by TCRdb to 2018 to 2020). For the study in its entirety: Samples covering the acute and convalescent phases of COVID-19 were provided by collaborators in the United States, Italy and Spain. The material from the prospective study consisted of cDNA or gDNA derived from T cells, B-cell-depleted T cells, or PBMCs. Deeply sampled blood TCRbeta repertoires from subjects exposed to, actively infected with, or recovered from COVID-19 were included in the dataset. A freely available public database, intended as a resource for researchers studying the immune response to SARS-CoV-2, is where the repertoires were released. The samples were drawn from two sources: the first 160 participants of the ongoing ImmuneRACE study, and 1,200 or so subjects contributed by 6 global collaborators. A de-identified subject ID, COVID-19 status, age in years and sex were almost always included in the sample metadata. HLA class I and class II types, where available, came from metadata supplied by the sample provider rather than from assay-based typing.

TCRbeta CDR3 regions were amplified from genomic DNA by means of the immunoSEQ Assay, a bias-controlled multiplex PCR. Processing in the source paper ran as follows. Nucleated cell counts per sample were estimated from amplification of reference gene primers within the assay. To quantify the absolute abundance of each unique TCRbeta CDR3 rearrangement, sequence reads were collapsed and filtered. For each sample, productive Simpson clonality was calculated as the square root of Simpson's diversity index across productive rearrangements. TCRdb took over this immuneACCESS table, retaining in-frame rearrangements with V and J assigned. Such tables are incomplete; in checked studies, under half of the missing clones stem from an unresolved V gene, and the remainder is unexplained. V, J and clone size derive from that table, while D and trimming were established from the DNA sequence. This sample lists 500,000 or so clones; about 90% were detected once. The ten most abundant clones make up 0.7% of the sample.

Participants in the prospective study were aged roughly 18 to 100 years, lived in 24 United States geographic areas, and enrolled through a virtual design. In the prospective study, cohorts were assigned on the basis of participant-reported clinical history obtained from a screening survey and a study questionnaire. For ImmuneRACE Cohort 3, a participant was defined as recovered based on two consecutive negative NP/OP PCR tests, clearance by a healthcare professional, or resolution of symptoms. Mobile phlebotomists in the prospective study collected whole blood, serum and a nasopharyngeal or oropharyngeal swab from every participant. Participants in the prospective study had the option to provide additional blood draws and questionnaires over a roughly 2-month period. Prospective study blood samples were shipped either frozen or at room temperature before DNA extraction. On the study overall, not on this receptor specifically: The amount of clinical and demographic metadata varied by source and participant and was provided uncurated.

The material sequenced was PBMCs or T cells enriched from blood (not recorded which). This TCR was recovered from a woman aged 18-29 years who had recovered from COVID-19.

The nucleotide sequence is TGTGCCAGCAGCTTATTCTCCAGGGGGGCCGGGAACGAAGCTTTCTTT. It specifies CASSLFSRGAGNEAFF. This receptor chain uses TRBV7-8 and TRBJ1-1; TRBD1 fits 7 bases in the junction. The CDR3 measures 16 amino acids from cysteine to phenylalanine. Only CDR3 DNA is held: 48 bases, read in frame from base 1. Via the germline V gene, CDR1 is SGHVS and CDR2 FQNEAQ. Trimmed from V: 2 bases; trimmed from J: 8 bases; junction bases lacking a gene match: 14. With all but the CDR3 taken from the reference TRBV7-8 and TRBJ1-1 genes, the full variable domain is: GAGVSQSPRYKVAKRGQDVALRCDPISGHVSLFWYQQALGQGPEFLTYFQNEAQLDKSGLPSDRFFAERPEGSVSTLKIQRTQQEDSAVYLCASSLFSRGAGNEAFFGQGTRLTVV.